This entry lists 25 T cell receptor beta chains sequenced from one sample in a study of T cell responses to AZD1222 COVID-19 vaccine. Sequencing was performed with immunoSEQ multiplex PCR; in TCRdb, only in-frame clones are kept and a portion is missing. Of roughly 80,000 clones listed, 90% to 95% are singletons. The source was peripheral blood, collected on day 0 of AZD1222 vaccination. The receptors shown here come from an adult in good health.

The V call is TRBV6-5, the J call TRBJ1-1; TRBD1 matches 7 bases. The CDR3 loop spans 12 amino acids. The V segment lost 4 bases and the J segment 10 bases; nucleotides outside the gene matches: 6. In germline, CDR1 is MNHEY, CDR2 SVGAGI. The CDR3 here is CASSFTGALAFF. As DNA, the CDR3 is TGTGCCAGCAGTTTCACAGGGGCATTAGCTTTCTTT.

The CDR3 spells CASSLTATNYGYTF. Here the CDR3 DNA reads TGCGCCAGCAGCTTGACAGCTACTAACTATGGCTACACCTTC. The chain links TRBV5-1 to TRBJ1-2; D is uncertain. Trimming took off 1 base at V and 0 bases at J, with 7 bases between the two ends. The CDR3 has 14 amino acids. Germline loops: CDR1 SGHRS, CDR2 YFSETQ. Using reference TRBV5-1 and TRBJ1-2 for the parts outside the CDR3, the full variable domain is KAGVTQTPRYLIKTRGQQVTLSCSPISGHRSVSWYQQTPGQGLQFLFEYFSETQRNKGNFPGRFSGRQFSNSRSEMNVSTLELGDSALYLCASSLTATNYGYTFGSGTRLTVV.

This clone was counted once. The rearrangement links TRBV19 to TRBJ1-3; no firm D call. V lost 3 bases to trimming and J lost 0 bases, with 9 bases between them. Germline-derived CDR1 and CDR2 are LNHDA and SQIVND (reference sequence). The CDR3 contains 15 residues. The CDR3 loop is CASSIEGRSGNTIYF. The CDR3 region has the DNA TGTGCCAGTAGTATTGAGGGTCGCTCTGGAAACACCATATATTTT.

V is TRBV4-1 and J is TRBJ2-7, with unresolved D. From germline, CDR1 is MGHRA and CDR2 YSYEKL. The CDR3 contains 15 residues. Trimming removed 5 bases at V and 1 base at J, with 15 bases between. As DNA, the CDR3 is TGCGCCAGCAGCTACCTGGGCCGAGAATCCTACGAGCAGTACTTC. Its protein product is CASSYLGRESYEQYF.

This rearrangement joins TRBV7-2 to TRBJ2-7; no clear D. The germline V gene has CDR1 SGHTA and CDR2 FQGNSA. Between the trimmed V and J ends, which lost 1 base and 7 bases, there was a span of 11 bases. The length of the CDR3 is 13 residues. The CDR3 spells CASSLGPVREQYF. Here the CDR3 DNA reads TGTGCCAGCAGCTTAGGGCCAGTGCGTGAGCAGTACTTC.

The chain carries TRBV18 and TRBJ1-2, with D uncertain. The germline V gene has CDR1 KGHSH and CDR2 LQKENI. The V and J ends lost 0 bases and 5 bases respectively, with 7 bases between them. The CDR3 consists of 13 residues. The CDR3 loop is CASSPPSEYGYTF. The CDR3 DNA reads TGTGCCAGCTCACCACCGTCCGAGTATGGCTACACCTTC. The full variable domain, in which reference TRBV18 and TRBJ1-2 provide the parts outside the CDR3, is NAGVMQNPRHLVRRRGQEARLRCSPMKGHSHVYWYRQLPEEGLKFMVYLQKENIIDESGMPKERFSAEFPKEGPSILRIQQVVRGDSAAYFCASSPPSEYGYTFGSGTRLTVV.

This sequence joins TRBV19 and TRBJ2-1; the D is unclear. Germline-derived CDR1 and CDR2 are LNHDA and SQIVND (reference sequence). V was clipped by 5 bases and J by 10 bases, with 15 bases between them. The CDR3 contains 13 residues. The CDR3, as DNA: TGTGCCAGTAGTCCTACACCTTTGGTAGAGCAGTTCTTC. Encoded protein: CASSPTPLVEQFF.

The sample holds one count of this clone. The chain couples TRBV24-1 to TRBJ1-5; D gene uncertain. The V and J ends lost 7 bases and 0 bases respectively, with 6 bases between them. Germline lookup yields CDR1 KGHDR and CDR2 SFDVKD. This CDR3 region has 13 residues. The CDR3 loop is CATSLNSNQPQHF. CDR3 nucleotides: TGTGCCACCAGCCTAAATAGCAATCAGCCCCAGCATTTT.

This clone has only one observation. The chain recombines TRBV6-5 with TRBJ2-2, with a weak D call TRBD2 (5 bases). This CDR3 is built from 11 residues. In germline, CDR1 is MNHEY, CDR2 SVGAGI. The V gene lost 6 bases and the J gene lost 7 bases, with 6 bases spanning the gap. CDR3 bases: TGTGCCAGCAGCGGGAACGGGGAGCTGTTTTTT. Protein product: CASSGNGELFF.

V gene TRBV4-1 combines with J gene TRBJ1-4, with a tentative D call TRBD1 (5 bases). This CDR3 region has 16 residues. Trimming removed 2 bases at V and 0 bases at J, with 10 bases between. From germline, CDR1 is MGHRA and CDR2 YSYEKL. The CDR3 spells CASSQKGATTNEKLFF. The CDR3 nucleotides read TGCGCCAGCAGCCAAAAAGGGGCGACAACTAATGAAAAACTGTTTTTT.

This clone was recorded once. The V gene is TRBV4-3, the J gene TRBJ2-3; D is uncertain. Germline V gene lookup returns CDR1 LGHNA and CDR2 YSLEER. V lost 5 bases and J 4 bases, leaving 13 bases between the germline ends. CDR3 length: 14 residues. CDR3: CASSSDFSPDTQYF. Here the CDR3 DNA reads TGCGCCAGCAGCTCCGACTTTTCCCCAGATACGCAGTATTTT.

This clone was seen ten or more times. J is TRBJ2-2 and V is TRBV6-2 or TRBV6-3; D is uncertain. V lost 5 bases and J 5 bases, leaving 9 bases between the germline ends. Germline assignment: CDR1 MNHEY and CDR2 SVGEGT. This CDR3 comprises 13 residues. The CDR3, as DNA: TGTGCCAGCAGTCGCCTAGGGACCGGGGAGCTGTTTTTT. As protein: CASSRLGTGELFF.

The gene calls are TRBV5-6 and TRBJ2-4; D may match TRBD1 or TRBD2 (7 bases each). The germline CDR1 and CDR2 sequences are SGHDT and YYEEEE. V lost 0 bases to trimming and J lost 10 bases, with 14 bases between them. This CDR3 is built from 14 residues. The CDR3 loop is CASSLEGGTVIQYF. DNA for the CDR3: TGTGCCAGCAGCTTGGAGGGAGGGACAGTTATTCAGTACTTC.

Only a few counts were recorded for this clone. The chain combines TRBV4-2 with TRBJ1-4; a possible D gene is TRBD1 (5 bases). Germline-derived CDR1 and CDR2 are LGHNA and YNFKEQ. V was trimmed by 5 bases and J by 0 bases, leaving 13 bases between them. CDR3 length: 16 residues. CDR3 nucleotides: TGTGCCAGCAGCAAGACGGACACTGCAACTAATGAAAAACTGTTTTTT. This gives the protein CASSKTDTATNEKLFF.

The chain has TRBV7-2 and TRBJ2-7; 7 bases align to TRBD1. With V trimmed by 5 bases and J by 4 bases, 8 bases remained unmatched. The V gene's germline CDR1 is SGHTA and CDR2 FQGNSA. There are 14 residues in the CDR3. CDR3 nucleotide sequence: TGTGCCAGCAGCCCAAGACAGGGTAGTTACGAGCAGTACTTC. It codes for CASSPRQGSYEQYF.

The chain carries TRBV5-1 and TRBJ2-7; D is ambiguous. Deletions cut 1 base from V and 1 base from J, with 6 bases between. The CDR3 covers 13 residues. Germline V lookup: CDR1 SGHRS, CDR2 YFSETQ. The DNA for the CDR3 is TGCGCCAGCAGCTTGTGGCAGTCCTACGAGCAGTACTTC. The encoded protein is CASSLWQSYEQYF.

V and J are TRBV2 and TRBJ1-6; D is ambiguous. The germline V gene encodes CDR1 SNHLY and CDR2 FYNNEI. The CDR3 is made up of 15 amino acids. V gave up 3 bases and J gave up 0 bases, with 6 bases separating them. The CDR3 reads CASSDLDSYNSPLHF. CDR3 coding DNA: TGTGCCAGCAGTGATTTAGACTCCTATAATTCACCCCTCCACTTT.

V gene TRBV2 combines with J gene TRBJ2-5; 7 bases fit TRBD1. CDR3 length: 14 residues. V lost 6 bases and J lost 5; bases outside the gene matches: 9. The germline gives CDR1 SNHLY, CDR2 FYNNEI. CDR3 sequence (DNA): TGTGCCAGCAGCTCCGGGACAGCTGGGGAGACCCAGTACTTC. It is translated as CASSSGTAGETQYF.

The chain links TRBV12-3 or TRBV12-4 to TRBJ2-3; D gene uncertain. V was pared by 8 bases and J by 0 bases, with 6 bases between. This CDR3 comprises 12 residues. CDR3 sequence reads: CASGQSTDTQYF. CDR3 DNA: TGTGCCAGCGGGCAGAGCACAGATACGCAGTATTTT.

The chain combines TRBV25-1 with TRBJ1-1, with a tentative D call TRBD1 (5 bases). The CDR3 has 11 residues. Germline-derived CDR1 and CDR2 are MGHDK and SYGVNS. The V gene lost 7 bases and the J gene lost 4 bases, with 7 bases spanning the gap. CDR3 sequence reads: CASTGSTEAFF. Here the CDR3 DNA reads TGTGCCAGCACAGGGAGCACTGAAGCTTTCTTT.

The V and J genes are TRBV6-5 and TRBJ2-5; 7 bases match TRBD1. The CDR3 extends over 15 amino acids. With V trimmed by 0 bases and J by 0 bases, 1 base remained unmatched. Looked up from germline, CDR1 is MNHEY and CDR2 is SVGAGI. CDR3 loop: CASSYSGTDQETQYF. CDR3 DNA: TGTGCCAGCAGTTACTCTGGGACAGACCAAGAGACCCAGTACTTC.

The gene calls are TRBV30 and TRBJ2-7; no firm D call. V was cut by 0 bases and J by 4 bases, with 10 bases left in between. The CDR3 runs to 13 residues. The germline V gene encodes CDR1 GTSNPN and CDR2 SVGIG (reference sequence). CDR3 in DNA: TGTGCCTGGAGTGTGCAGGTAGGGTACGAGCAGTACTTC. It codes for CAWSVQVGYEQYF.

The J gene is TRBJ1-2, the V gene TRBV3-1 (or the pseudogene TRBV3-2), with 9 bases identical to TRBD1. The germline gives CDR1 LGHDT, CDR2 YNNKEL (reference sequence). Trimming removed 1 base from V and 3 bases from J; junction bases left unmatched: 0. The CDR3 contains 14 residues. CDR3 bases: TGTGCCAGCAGCCAAGGGACAGGGGACTATGGCTACACCTTC. Amino acids: CASSQGTGDYGYTF.

The chain is built from TRBV15 and TRBJ2-5; D not resolved. Trimming removed 3 bases at V and 5 bases at J, with 10 bases between. Germline values: CDR1 LNHNV, CDR2 YYDKDF (reference sequence). The CDR3 sequence is 13 residues long. The CDR3 DNA reads TGTGCCACCAGCAGGTACAGTGGGGAGACCCAGTACTTC. Protein product: CATSRYSGETQYF.

In this sample, this clone turned up once. The J gene is TRBJ1-1, the V gene TRBV4-1; D is perhaps TRBD1 (6 bases). The germline gives CDR1 MGHRA, CDR2 YSYEKL. Trimming took 3 bases from V and 4 from J, leaving 15 bases between them. CDR3 length: 15 amino acids. The CDR3 coding sequence is TGCGCCAGCAGCCACAAACAGGGATTGAGCACTGAAGCTTTCTTT. Its protein is CASSHKQGLSTEAFF.